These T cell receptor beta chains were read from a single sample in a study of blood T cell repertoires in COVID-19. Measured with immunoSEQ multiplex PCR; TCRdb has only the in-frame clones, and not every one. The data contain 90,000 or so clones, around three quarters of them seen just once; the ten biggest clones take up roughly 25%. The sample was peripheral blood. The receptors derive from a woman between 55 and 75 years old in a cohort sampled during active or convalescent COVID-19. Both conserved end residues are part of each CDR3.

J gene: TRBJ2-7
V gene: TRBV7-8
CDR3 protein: CASSRGSGMISSYEQYF

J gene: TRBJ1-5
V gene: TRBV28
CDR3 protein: CASSQSTGVPNQPQHF

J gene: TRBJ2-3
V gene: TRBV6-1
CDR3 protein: CASSEYSLIPTDTQYF

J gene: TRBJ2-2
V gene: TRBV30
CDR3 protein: CAWTRHGAGELFF

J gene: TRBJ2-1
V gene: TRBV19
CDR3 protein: CASSAQQLTSGRDNEQFF

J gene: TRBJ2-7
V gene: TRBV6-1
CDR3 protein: CASSESRTGDGEQYF

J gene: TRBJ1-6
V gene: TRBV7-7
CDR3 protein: CASSLVGDRGKGSPLHF

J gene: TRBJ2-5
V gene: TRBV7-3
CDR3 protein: CASSPGDRVTETQYF

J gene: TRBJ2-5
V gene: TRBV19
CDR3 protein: CASSIGTSGGFGETQYF

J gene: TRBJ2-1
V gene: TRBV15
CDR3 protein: CATSVGGASYNEQFF

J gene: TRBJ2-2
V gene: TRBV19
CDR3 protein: CASSMTGATFGDTGELFF

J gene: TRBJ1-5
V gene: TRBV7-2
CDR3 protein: CASSPDRGDQPQHF

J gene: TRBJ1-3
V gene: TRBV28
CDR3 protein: CATSTGGNTIYF

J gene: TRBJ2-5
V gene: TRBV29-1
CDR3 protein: CSVEDVARGWGETQYF

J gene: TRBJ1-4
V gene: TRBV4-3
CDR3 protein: CASSRTGQGGEKLFF

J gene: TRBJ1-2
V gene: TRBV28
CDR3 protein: CASSLVRTHYGYTF

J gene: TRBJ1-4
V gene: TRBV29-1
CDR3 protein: CSVDPGGGEKLFF

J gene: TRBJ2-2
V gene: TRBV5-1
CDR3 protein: CASSVEHTGELFF

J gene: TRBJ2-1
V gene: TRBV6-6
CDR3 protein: CASSRLRDRGHEQFF

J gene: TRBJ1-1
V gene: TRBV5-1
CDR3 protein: CASSLQGSEAFF

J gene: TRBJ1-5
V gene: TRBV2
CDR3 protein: CASSPLRGGGSNQPQHF

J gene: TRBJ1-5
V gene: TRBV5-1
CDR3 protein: CASSLAGGGNQPQHF

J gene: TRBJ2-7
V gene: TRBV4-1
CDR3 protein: CASSQVIRRDFISYEQYF

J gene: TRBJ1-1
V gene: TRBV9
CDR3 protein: CASSAKDRWTEAFF

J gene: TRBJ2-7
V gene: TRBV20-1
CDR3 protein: CSATDTFEQYF

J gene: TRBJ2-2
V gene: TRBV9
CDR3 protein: CASSVVGGPNTGELFF

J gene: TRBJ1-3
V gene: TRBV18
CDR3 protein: CASSPQGNTIYF

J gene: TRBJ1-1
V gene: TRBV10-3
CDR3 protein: CAIRPSGGGRGSTEAFF

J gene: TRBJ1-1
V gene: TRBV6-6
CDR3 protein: CASSSQGGYTEAFF

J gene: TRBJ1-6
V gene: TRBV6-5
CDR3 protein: CASSLQVYNSPLHF

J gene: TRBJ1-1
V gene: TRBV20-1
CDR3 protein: CSARRYKEAFF

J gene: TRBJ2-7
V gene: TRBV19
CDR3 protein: CASSGRSGPGDEQYF

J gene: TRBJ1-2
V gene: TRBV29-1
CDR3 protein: CSVWAGYGYTF

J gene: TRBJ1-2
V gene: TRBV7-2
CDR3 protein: CASSLAINYGYTF

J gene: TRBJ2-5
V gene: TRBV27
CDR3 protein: CASSILQGGWETQYF

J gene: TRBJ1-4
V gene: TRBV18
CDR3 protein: CASSQLDRGPTNEKLFF

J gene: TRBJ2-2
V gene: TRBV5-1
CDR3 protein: CASSLQGAQTGELFF

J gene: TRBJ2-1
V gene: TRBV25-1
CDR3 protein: CASSRTADYNEQFF

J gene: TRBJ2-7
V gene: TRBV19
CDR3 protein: CASSPSDRGLGVSYEQYF

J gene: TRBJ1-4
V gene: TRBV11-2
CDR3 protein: CASSYRTGEDEKLFF

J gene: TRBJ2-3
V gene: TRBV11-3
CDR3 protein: CASSLAQTPGDTQYF

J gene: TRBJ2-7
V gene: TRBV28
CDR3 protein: CASKNGGQASYEQYF

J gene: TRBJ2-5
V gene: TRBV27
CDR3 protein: CASRDRAQETQYF

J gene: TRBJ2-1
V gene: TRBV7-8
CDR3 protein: CASRVLAGGGNEQFF

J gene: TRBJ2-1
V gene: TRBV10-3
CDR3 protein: CAISDRRTGAYNEQFF